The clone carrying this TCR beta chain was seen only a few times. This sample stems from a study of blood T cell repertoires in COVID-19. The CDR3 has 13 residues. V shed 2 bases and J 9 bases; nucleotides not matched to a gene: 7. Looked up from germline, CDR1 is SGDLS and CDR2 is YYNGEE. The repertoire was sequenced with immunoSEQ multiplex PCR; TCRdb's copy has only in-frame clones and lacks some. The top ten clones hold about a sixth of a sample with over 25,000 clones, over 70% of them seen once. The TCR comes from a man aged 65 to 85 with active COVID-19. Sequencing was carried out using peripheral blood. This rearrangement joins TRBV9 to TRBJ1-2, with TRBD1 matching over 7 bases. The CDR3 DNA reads TGTGCCAGCAGCGTGGCGTACAGGGGAAGCTACACCTTC. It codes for CASSVAYRGSYTF.